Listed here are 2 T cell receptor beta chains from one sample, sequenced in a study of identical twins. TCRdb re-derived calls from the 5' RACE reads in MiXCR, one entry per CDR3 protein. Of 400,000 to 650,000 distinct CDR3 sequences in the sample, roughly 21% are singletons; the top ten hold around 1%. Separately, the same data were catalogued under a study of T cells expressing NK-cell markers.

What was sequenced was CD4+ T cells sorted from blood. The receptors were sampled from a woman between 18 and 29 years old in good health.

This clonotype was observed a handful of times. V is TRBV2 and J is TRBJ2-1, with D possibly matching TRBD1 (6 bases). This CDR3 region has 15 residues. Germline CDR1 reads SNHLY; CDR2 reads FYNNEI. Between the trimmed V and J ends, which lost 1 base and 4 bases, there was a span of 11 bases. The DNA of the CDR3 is TGTGCCAGCAGTGAAGACAGGGTCTTATACAATGAGCAGTTCTTC. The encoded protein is CASSEDRVLYNEQFF.

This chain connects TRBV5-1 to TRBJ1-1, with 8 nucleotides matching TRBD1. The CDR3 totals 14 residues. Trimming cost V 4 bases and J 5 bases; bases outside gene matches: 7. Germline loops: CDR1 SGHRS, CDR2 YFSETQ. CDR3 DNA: TGCGCCAGCAGCCCCGACAGGGGTTTGACTGAAGCTTTCTTT. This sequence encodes CASSPDRGLTEAFF.